This entry describes one TCR beta chain. It lacks a known antigen. Base qualities are missing; no much larger clone stands one base away. This record belongs to a study of lymphopenia after photon versus proton radiotherapy (dated by TCRdb to the late 2010s). Some background on the complete study: The study compared the immunological effects of photon versus proton radiation therapy in patients with gastrointestinal tumors who developed high-grade lymphopenia. The cohort included around 22 patients with gastrointestinal tumors who developed lymphopenia after receiving either photon or proton therapy. The study was designed to characterize how the impact on the immune system differs between the two radiation modalities.

Here V drops 3 bases and J drops 7 bases, and the junction holds 0 bases not matched to any gene. CDR1 and CDR2, per the germline V gene, are MNHNS and SASEGT. Reading from cysteine to phenylalanine, the CDR3 counts 12 amino acids. Only the CDR3 DNA is retained, 36 bases long and in frame from the first base. What the authors observed across the whole study: The survival association was assessed only in patients who died, and the authors presented better survival with proton therapy as a possibility rather than a demonstrated result. Among patients across the cohort who died, overall survival time showed an inverse correlation with a larger post-nadir drop in TCR diversity. During treatment, patients who received proton therapy stayed relatively stable, whereas patients who received photon therapy lost naive T cells and TCR diversity and gained effector/memory populations. After the lymphocyte count nadir, oligoclonal expansion, especially of CD8+ Temra cells, was observed in photon-treated repertoires, and the drop in diversity was driven by this expansion.

Library preparation used the immunoSEQ multiplex PCR assay. T cell repertoires were profiled by deep sequencing of rearranged TCR beta loci, alongside multiparametric flow cytometry. TCRdb took this table from immuneACCESS and kept in-frame rearrangements with V and J called. Such tables lack part of the clones; where checked against another copy, unresolved V genes explain under half of the gap, and the rest is unexplained. In this sample the table shows 40,000 or so clones, 85% of which occur a single time. The ten largest account for approximately 2.1% of the sample. The chain couples TRBV6-1 to TRBJ1-2; 9 central bases correspond to TRBD1. Sequences were derived from peripheral blood, sampled from a patient treated with photon-based radiotherapy. This receptor was obtained from a man aged 35 to 55 with gastric cancer. The CDR3 amino acid sequence is: CASSETGGGYTF. The DNA sequence is as follows: TGTGCCAGCAGTGAGACAGGGGGTGGCTACACCTTC.